What follows are 21 T cell receptor beta chains derived from one specimen sequenced in a study of blood T cell repertoires in COVID-19. Assay used: immunoSEQ multiplex PCR; TCRdb lists only in-frame clones, some missing. The sample includes approximately 90,000 clones, approximately 90% of them seen just once. Sequenced input: peripheral blood. These TCRs come from a man aged 60 to 75 with acute or convalescent COVID-19.

The rearrangement joins TRBV18 to TRBJ2-3; TRBD2 agrees at 8 bases. This CDR3 region has 16 residues. Germline lookup yields CDR1 KGHSH and CDR2 LQKENI. After removal of 1 base from V and 2 bases from J, the junction contained 5 bases not matched to a gene. The CDR3 loop is CASSPLAGITTDTQYF. CDR3 sequence (DNA): TGTGCCAGCTCACCACTAGCGGGGATAACCACAGATACGCAGTATTTT.

The genes are TRBV25-1 and TRBJ1-2; D is unclear. This CDR3 region has 15 residues. Trimming cost V 8 bases and J 0 bases, with 16 bases left between them. In germline, CDR1 is MGHDK, CDR2 SYGVNS. The CDR3, as DNA: TGTGCCAGCGCTTCCGTCTCGGCGGCTAACTATGGCTACACCTTC. Amino acids: CASASVSAANYGYTF.

The chain joins TRBV30 to TRBJ1-4; possible D gene TRBD1, 6 bases. Trimming took off 0 bases at V and 2 bases at J, with 16 bases between the two ends. CDR1 is GTSNPN and CDR2 is SVGIG in the germline V gene (reference sequence). CDR3 length equals 17 residues. CDR3 amino acids: CAWSVQGVRWTNEKLFF. CDR3 coding DNA: TGTGCCTGGAGTGTACAGGGAGTAAGGTGGACTAATGAAAAACTGTTTTTT.

The genes are TRBV11-2 and TRBJ1-3; possible D gene TRBD1, 6 bases. CDR1 SGHAT and CDR2 FQNNGV come from the germline V gene. V dropped 3 bases and J dropped 4 bases, with 13 bases sitting between them. CDR3 length: 15 residues. The CDR3 protein is CASSFIQGLGNTIYF. CDR3 nucleotide sequence: TGTGCCAGCAGCTTTATACAGGGTCTCGGAAACACCATATATTTT.

The genes are TRBV2 and TRBJ1-5; D possibly corresponds to TRBD1 (6 bases). Germline CDR1 reads SNHLY; CDR2 reads FYNNEI. Trimming shortened V by 6 bases and J by 7 bases, and 19 bases separated the two germline ends. The CDR3 runs 15 residues. For the CDR3, the DNA is TGTGCCAGCAGGGACCTCAGGGGCTCCGGACAGCCCCAGCATTTT. Amino acid sequence: CASRDLRGSGQPQHF.

The chain combines TRBV18 with TRBJ1-1, with 7 bases lining up with TRBD1. This CDR3 has 13 residues. The germline V gene encodes CDR1 KGHSH and CDR2 LQKENI. Trimming took 5 bases from V and 4 from J; bases not matched to a gene: 4. The CDR3, as DNA: TGTGCCAGCTCATCAACAGGGGTCACTGAAGCTTTCTTT. Residues: CASSSTGVTEAFF.

This rearrangement joins TRBV6-5 to TRBJ1-3; D may be TRBD1 (6 bases). The germline V and J ends were trimmed by 4 bases and 2 bases, with 9 bases remaining between them. Looked up from germline, CDR1 is MNHEY and CDR2 is SVGAGI. The CDR3 is 14 residues long. This CDR3 is CASSWQGTGNTIYF. The CDR3 DNA follows: TGTGCCAGCAGTTGGCAGGGGACTGGAAACACCATATATTTT.

This clone was seen a few times. The chain has TRBV19 and TRBJ2-6, with D tentatively TRBD2 (6 bases). Germline values: CDR1 LNHDA, CDR2 SQIVND (reference sequence). V was pared by 8 bases and J by 4 bases, with 15 bases between. The CDR3 has 15 residues. As DNA, the CDR3 is TGTGCCAGTCAGGAGGAGGGAGACGGGGCCAACGTCCTGACTTTC. It encodes CASQEEGDGANVLTF.

The chain carries TRBV5-4 and TRBJ2-1, with a weak D call TRBD1 (5 bases). CDR1 and CDR2 from the germline V gene are SGHNT and YYREEE (reference sequence). V lost 4 bases and J 2 bases, leaving 13 bases between the germline ends. The CDR3 length is 15 residues. The CDR3 bases are TGTGCCAGCAGCCCACCTCGGACACCCTACAATGAGCAGTTCTTC. This gives the protein CASSPPRTPYNEQFF.

The rearrangement links TRBV24-1 to TRBJ1-2; D not certain. From germline, CDR1 is KGHDR and CDR2 SFDVKD. V was cut by 4 bases and J by 7 bases, with 9 bases left in between. This CDR3 has 12 residues. The CDR3, as DNA: TGTGCCACCAGTGAACCAGGTGGTGGCTACACCTTC. Translated: CATSEPGGGYTF.

This sequence joins TRBV6-4 and TRBJ1-2, with D possibly matching TRBD1 (5 bases). The germline gives CDR1 MRHNA, CDR2 SNTAGT. The ends were cut back, 6 bases at V and 8 bases at J, with 16 bases in the middle. The CDR3 sequence is 13 residues long. CDR3: CASSPGHVGGYTF. DNA for the CDR3: TGTGCCAGCAGCCCCGGACATGTTGGAGGCTACACCTTC.

The rearrangement links TRBV5-1 to TRBJ2-2; 8 bases fit TRBD1. The CDR3 extends over 22 amino acids. The junction had 24 bases not matched to a gene; V was cut back by 0 bases and J by 5 bases. Germline V lookup: CDR1 SGHRS, CDR2 YFSETQ. The CDR3 loop reads CASSLVILGGLTGEAWTGELFF. For the CDR3, the DNA is TGCGCCAGCAGCTTGGTGATTTTAGGTGGTTTGACAGGGGAAGCATGGACCGGGGAGCTGTTTTTT.

The rearrangement uses TRBV11-2 and TRBJ2-1; 13 bases line up with TRBD2. Germline V CDR1 and CDR2: SGHAT, FQNNGV. V lost 7 bases, J lost 8 bases, and 8 bases stayed unmatched. The CDR3 extends over 15 amino acids. CDR3 protein: CASIRTSGGLDEQFF. The DNA for the CDR3 is TGTGCCAGCATCCGGACTAGCGGGGGTTTAGATGAGCAGTTCTTC. Full variable domain (missing parts from reference TRBV11-2 and TRBJ2-1): EAGVAQSPRYKIIEKRQSVAFWCNPISGHATLYWYQQILGQGPKLLIQFQNNGVVDDSQLPKDRFSAERLKGVDSTLKIQPAKLEDSAVYLCASIRTSGGLDEQFFGPGTRLTVL.

The V and J genes are TRBV7-2 and TRBJ1-1; D not certain. Germline-derived CDR1 and CDR2 are SGHTA and FQGNSA. The V and J ends lost 4 bases and 1 base respectively, with 16 bases between them. CDR3 length: 16 residues. The CDR3 bases are TGTGCCAGCAGCTCAAATACCGGGAGGAAGAACACTGAAGCTTTCTTT. Residues: CASSSNTGRKNTEAFF.

The chain employs TRBV12-3 or TRBV12-4 and TRBJ1-2; a weak D match, TRBD1 (5 bases). The length of the CDR3 is 13 residues. Trimming took 8 bases from V and 8 from J, leaving 18 bases between them. CDR3 amino acids: CASVRGVGEGYTF. CDR3 DNA sequence: TGTGCCAGCGTCCGGGGGGTGGGGGAAGGCTACACCTTC.

The chain has TRBV9 and TRBJ1-1; 11 bases agree with TRBD1. The V gene's germline CDR1 is SGDLS and CDR2 YYNGEE. Trimming cost V 2 bases and J 5 bases; bases outside gene matches: 2. The length of the CDR3 is 14 residues. The CDR3 protein is CASSVRDRGTEAFF. CDR3 nucleotide sequence: TGTGCCAGCAGCGTGAGGGACAGGGGGACTGAAGCTTTCTTT.

V and J are TRBV7-6 and TRBJ1-1, with 9 bases identical to TRBD1. CDR1 SGHVS and CDR2 FNYEAQ come from the germline V gene. V dropped 4 bases and J dropped 8; count of bases not matched to a gene: 11. This CDR3 comprises 15 residues. CDR3 loop: CASSWNPYRGQEAFF. CDR3 sequence (DNA): TGTGCCAGCAGCTGGAATCCGTACAGGGGGCAGGAAGCTTTCTTT.

V and J are TRBV6-5 and TRBJ1-1; unclear D gene. Per germline, CDR1 MNHEY and CDR2 SVGAGI. The length of the CDR3 is 13 residues. Trimming took off 6 bases at V and 3 bases at J, with 11 bases between the two ends. DNA for the CDR3: TGTGCCAGCAGCCGCCGCCGAGACACTGAAGCTTTCTTT. This sequence encodes CASSRRRDTEAFF.

This sequence joins TRBV6-4 and TRBJ2-3, with a weak D call TRBD1 (5 bases). In germline, CDR1 is MRHNA, CDR2 SNTAGT. This CDR3 is built from 14 residues. Trimming stripped 6 bases from V and 2 bases from J, with 12 bases between. CDR3 DNA: TGTGCCAGCAGGGACACGGGTCTCACAGATACGCAGTATTTT. Amino acid sequence: CASRDTGLTDTQYF.

This clone was counted once. The chain has TRBV4-1 and TRBJ1-3; 8 positions agree with TRBD1. V trimming: 5 bases; J trimming: 3 bases; junction bases outside the gene matches: 3. Germline-derived CDR1 and CDR2 are MGHRA and YSYEKL. The CDR3 length is 14 residues. CDR3 amino acids: CASSDDRGGNTIYF. The CDR3 bases are TGCGCCAGCAGCGACGACAGGGGTGGAAACACCATATATTTT.

The chain couples TRBV4-1 to TRBJ1-2; 7 nucleotides align to TRBD1. Germline lookup yields CDR1 MGHRA and CDR2 YSYEKL. The V and J ends lost 5 bases and 2 bases, in that order; junction bases with no gene match: 8. This CDR3 has 15 residues. CDR3 DNA: TGCGCCAGCAGCTCCCAAGTCAGGGGGAACTATGGCTACACCTTC. It is translated as CASSSQVRGNYGYTF.